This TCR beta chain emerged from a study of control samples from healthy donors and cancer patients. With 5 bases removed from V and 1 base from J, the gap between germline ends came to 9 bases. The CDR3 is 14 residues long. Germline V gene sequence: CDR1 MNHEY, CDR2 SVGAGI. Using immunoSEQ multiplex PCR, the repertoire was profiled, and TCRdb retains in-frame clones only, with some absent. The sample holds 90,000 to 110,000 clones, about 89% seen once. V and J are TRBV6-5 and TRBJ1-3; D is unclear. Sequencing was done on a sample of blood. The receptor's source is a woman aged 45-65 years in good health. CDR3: CASSPSYSGNTIYF. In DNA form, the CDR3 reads TGTGCCAGCAGTCCCTCCTATTCTGGAAACACCATATATTTT.